The 2 T cell receptor beta chains below were found in one sample sequenced in a study of blood T cell repertoires in COVID-19. Generated by immunoSEQ multiplex PCR, the TCRdb table keeps only in-frame clones and is missing some. Among a few hundred thousand clones listed, roughly nine tenths were seen once. Sample: PBMCs or T cells enriched from blood (not recorded which). The receptors were sampled from a woman aged 25-40 years who had recovered from COVID-19.

The V gene is TRBV28, the J gene TRBJ1-5; TRBD1 matches 7 bases. This CDR3 has 13 residues. V lost 5 bases, J lost 7 bases, and 5 bases stayed unmatched. Germline V gene data show CDR1 as MDHEN and CDR2 as SYDVKM. As DNA, the CDR3 is TGTGCCAGCAGTCGACCGGACAGGCAGCCCCAGCATTTT. Its protein is CASSRPDRQPQHF.

This clone was seen more than once but under ten times. V is TRBV6-5 and J is TRBJ1-4, with D maybe TRBD1 (5 bases). Germline CDR1 MNHEY, CDR2 SVGAGI. V was clipped by 8 bases and J by 8 bases, with 18 bases between them. This CDR3 is built from 14 residues. The CDR3 DNA reads as TGTGCCAGCGGGTTAGGACAAGTCGGAGAAAAACTGTTTTTT. This gives the protein CASGLGQVGEKLFF.